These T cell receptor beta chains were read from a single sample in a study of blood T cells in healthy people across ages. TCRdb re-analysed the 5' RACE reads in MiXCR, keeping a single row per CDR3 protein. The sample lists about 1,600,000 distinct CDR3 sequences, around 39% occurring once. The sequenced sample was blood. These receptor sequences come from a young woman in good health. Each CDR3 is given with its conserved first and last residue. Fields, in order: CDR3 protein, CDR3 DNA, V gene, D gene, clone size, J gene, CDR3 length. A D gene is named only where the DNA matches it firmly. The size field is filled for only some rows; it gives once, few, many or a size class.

CDR3: CASSPPGLGGYTF; DNA: TGTGCCAGCAGCCCCCCGGGCCTAGGTGGCTACACCTTC; V: TRBV4-2; D: .; size: few; J: TRBJ1-2; length: 13
CDR3: CASSLVRSGANTEAFF; DNA: TGTGCCAGCAGCTTAGTCCGGTCGGGGGCGAACACTGAAGCTTTCTTT; V: TRBV11-2; D: .; size: .; J: TRBJ1-1; length: 16
CDR3: CASSPDGQGASVGEKPFF; DNA: TGCGCCAGCAGCCCCGACGGACAGGGGGCAAGTGTTGGTGAAAAACCGTTTTTT; V: TRBV4-1; D: TRBD1; size: once; J: TRBJ1-4; length: 18
CDR3: CATRLAGGDTQYF; DNA: TGTGCCACCAGACTAGCGGGGGGAGATACGCAGTATTTT; V: TRBV12-3/TRBV12-4; D: TRBD2; size: .; J: TRBJ2-3; length: 13
CDR3: CASSLAKRQSYEQYF; DNA: TGTGCCAGCAGCTTAGCTAAAAGGCAATCCTACGAGCAGTACTTC; V: TRBV7-8; D: .; size: .; J: TRBJ2-7; length: 15
CDR3: CASRRDGTRLVAKNIQYF; DNA: TGTGCCAGCAGACGGGACGGCACTAGATTAGTGGCCAAAAACATTCAGTACTTC; V: TRBV12-3/TRBV12-4; D: .; size: .; J: TRBJ2-4; length: 18
CDR3: CASSLGQASLYGYTF; DNA: TGTGCCAGCAGCCTGGGACAGGCTTCCCTCTATGGCTACACCTTC; V: TRBV2; D: TRBD1; size: few; J: TRBJ1-2; length: 15
CDR3: CASSTAGVLSMTDTQYF; DNA: TGTGCCAGCAGCACTGCGGGGGTTCTTTCGATGACAGATACGCAGTATTTT; V: TRBV12-3/TRBV12-4; D: TRBD2; size: .; J: TRBJ2-3; length: 17
CDR3: CASSFSLSSGGRSTDTQYF; DNA: TGTGCCAGCAGCTTTAGTTTATCTAGCGGGGGCCGGAGCACAGATACGCAGTATTTT; V: TRBV11-2; D: TRBD2; size: .; J: TRBJ2-3; length: 19
CDR3: CASSQTGTANSPLHF; DNA: TGTGCCAGCAGCCAGACCGGGACAGCAAATTCACCCCTCCACTTT; V: TRBV7-8; D: TRBD1; size: few; J: TRBJ1-6; length: 15
CDR3: CASSQPTSGRGETQYF; DNA: TGCGCCAGCAGCCAACCGACTAGCGGGAGAGGAGAGACCCAGTACTTC; V: TRBV4-1; D: TRBD2; size: few; J: TRBJ2-5; length: 16
CDR3: CASSLSDTIYNVQFF; DNA: TGTGCCAGCAGTTTGTCGGACACCATCTACAATGTGCAGTTCTTC; V: TRBV27; D: .; size: .; J: TRBJ2-1; length: 15
CDR3: CASSQTGGNQPQHF; DNA: TGTGCCAGCAGCCAGACAGGGGGCAATCAGCCCCAGCATTTT; V: TRBV28; D: TRBD1; size: many; J: TRBJ1-5; length: 14
CDR3: CASSRSTDTQYF; DNA: TGTGCCAGCAGTCGGAGCACAGATACGCAGTATTTT; V: TRBV5-1; D: .; size: many; J: TRBJ2-3; length: 12
CDR3: CASSYSGGPQGEQYF; DNA: TGTGCCAGCAGTTACTCTGGGGGACCCCAGGGGGAGCAGTACTTC; V: TRBV6-5; D: .; size: .; J: TRBJ2-7; length: 15
CDR3: CASRKQGKGGTLHF; DNA: TGTGCCAGCAGAAAACAGGGGAAGGGCGGCACCCTCCACTTT; V: TRBV28; D: TRBD1; size: .; J: TRBJ1-6; length: 14
CDR3: CASRTGRGGNEQFF; DNA: TGTGCCAGCAGAACTGGGCGGGGTGGGAATGAGCAGTTCTTC; V: TRBV2; D: .; size: few; J: TRBJ2-1; length: 14
CDR3: CASSHRTGSGATEAFF; DNA: TGTGCCAGCAGTCACCGGACAGGTTCGGGGGCCACTGAAGCTTTCTTT; V: TRBV27; D: TRBD1; size: .; J: TRBJ1-1; length: 16
CDR3: CASSSHEQGQPQHF; DNA: TGTGCCAGCAGCTCTCATGAACAGGGTCAGCCCCAGCATTTT; V: TRBV11-2; D: .; size: .; J: TRBJ1-5; length: 14
CDR3: CASSQLPYEQYF; DNA: TGTGCCAGCAGCCAACTCCCTTACGAGCAGTACTTC; V: TRBV3-1; D: .; size: .; J: TRBJ2-7; length: 12
CDR3: CASSSAEPPYEQYF; DNA: TGTGCCAGCAGTTCTGCAGAGCCCCCCTACGAGCAGTACTTC; V: TRBV12-3/TRBV12-4; D: .; size: .; J: TRBJ2-7; length: 14
CDR3: CASSPGAGGSSYEQYF; DNA: TGCGCCAGCAGCCCGGGAGCGGGAGGGAGCTCCTACGAGCAGTACTTC; V: TRBV4-1; D: TRBD2; size: .; J: TRBJ2-7; length: 16
CDR3: CASSTPGPSTQYF; DNA: TGTGCCAGCAGCACCCCCGGCCCTTCCACCCAGTACTTC; V: TRBV6-2/TRBV6-3; D: .; size: .; J: TRBJ2-5; length: 13
CDR3: CASSPPGAKEKETQYF; DNA: TGTGCCAGCTCACCACCGGGGGCAAAGGAGAAAGAGACCCAGTACTTC; V: TRBV18; D: .; size: .; J: TRBJ2-5; length: 16
CDR3: CASSLGQGPTNEKLFF; DNA: TGCGCCAGCAGCTTGGGACAGGGCCCGACTAATGAAAAACTGTTTTTT; V: TRBV5-1; D: TRBD1; size: .; J: TRBJ1-4; length: 16
CDR3: CASTHRPDGNTEAFF; DNA: TGTGCCAGCACCCACCGACCCGACGGGAACACTGAAGCTTTCTTT; V: TRBV6-1; D: .; size: .; J: TRBJ1-1; length: 15
CDR3: CASSLSPSVNEQYF; DNA: TGTGCCAGCAGCTTGTCCCCTAGTGTGAACGAGCAGTACTTC; V: TRBV7-2; D: .; size: .; J: TRBJ2-7; length: 14
CDR3: CSVESRGAHSGANVLTF; DNA: TGCAGCGTTGAAAGCAGGGGGGCTCACTCTGGGGCCAACGTCCTGACTTTC; V: TRBV29-1; D: .; size: .; J: TRBJ2-6; length: 17
CDR3: CASSLQSAGTGAYEQYF; DNA: TGTGCCAGCTCACTTCAATCAGCCGGGACAGGTGCCTACGAGCAGTACTTC; V: TRBV18; D: TRBD1; size: .; J: TRBJ2-7; length: 17
CDR3: CSAPPPILGSYNEQFF; DNA: TGCAGTGCTCCACCTCCGATACTGGGGTCCTACAATGAGCAGTTCTTC; V: TRBV20-1; D: .; size: once; J: TRBJ2-1; length: 16
CDR3: CASTGTVSYEQYF; DNA: TGTGCCAGCACCGGTACAGTATCCTACGAGCAGTACTTC; V: TRBV27; D: .; size: .; J: TRBJ2-7; length: 13
CDR3: CASSQLGTGDYNEQFF; DNA: TGTGCCAGCAGCCAACTAGGGACAGGGGACTACAATGAGCAGTTCTTC; V: TRBV3-1; D: TRBD1; size: .; J: TRBJ2-1; length: 16